This T cell receptor beta chain was observed in a study of blood T cell repertoires in COVID-19. Study-level information: Sites across the United States, Italy and Spain contributed samples from acute and convalescent COVID-19. Nucleic acid was either cDNA or gDNA, and it came from T cells, B-cell-depleted T cells, or PBMCs.

TCRdb's table, derived via immunoSEQ multiplex PCR, lists solely in-frame clones and lacks some. Here the sample spans about 97,000 clones, around 92% being singletons. Germline values: CDR1 KGHDR, CDR2 SFDVKD. The CDR3 runs to 15 residues. The trim removed 4 bases at V and 2 bases at J, leaving 5 bases unmatched. The rearrangement joins TRBV24-1 to TRBJ2-3, with TRBD2 identical over 7 bases. Sequencing was performed on peripheral blood. This clonotype originated in a man aged 45 to 65 with active COVID-19. CDR3 residues: CATSESGTSTDTQYF. In DNA, the CDR3 is TGTGCCACCAGTGAAAGCGGGACCTCCACAGATACGCAGTATTTT.